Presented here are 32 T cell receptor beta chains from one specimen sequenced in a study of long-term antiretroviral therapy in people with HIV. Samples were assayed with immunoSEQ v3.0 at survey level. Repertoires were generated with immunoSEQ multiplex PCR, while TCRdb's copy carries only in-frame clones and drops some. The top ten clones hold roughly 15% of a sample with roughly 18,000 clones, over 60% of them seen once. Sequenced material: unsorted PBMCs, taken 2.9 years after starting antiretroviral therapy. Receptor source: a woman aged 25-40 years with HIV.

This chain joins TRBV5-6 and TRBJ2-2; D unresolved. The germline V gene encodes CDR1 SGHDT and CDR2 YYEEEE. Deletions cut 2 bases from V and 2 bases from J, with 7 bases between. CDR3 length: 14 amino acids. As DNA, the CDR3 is TGTGCCAGCAGCTTAGGCAGTAACACCGGGGAGCTGTTTTTT. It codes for CASSLGSNTGELFF.

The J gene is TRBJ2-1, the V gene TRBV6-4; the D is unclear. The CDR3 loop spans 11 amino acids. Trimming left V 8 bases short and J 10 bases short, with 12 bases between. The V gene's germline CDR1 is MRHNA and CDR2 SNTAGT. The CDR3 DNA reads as TGTGCCAGCGGAACTGGCCGGGAGCAGTTCTTC. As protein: CASGTGREQFF.

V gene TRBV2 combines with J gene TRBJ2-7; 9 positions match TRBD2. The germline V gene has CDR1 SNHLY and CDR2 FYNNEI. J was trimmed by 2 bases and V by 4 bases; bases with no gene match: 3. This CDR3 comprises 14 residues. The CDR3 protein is CASSVAGGPYEQYF. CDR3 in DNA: TGTGCCAGCAGTGTGGCGGGGGGGCCCTACGAGCAGTACTTC.

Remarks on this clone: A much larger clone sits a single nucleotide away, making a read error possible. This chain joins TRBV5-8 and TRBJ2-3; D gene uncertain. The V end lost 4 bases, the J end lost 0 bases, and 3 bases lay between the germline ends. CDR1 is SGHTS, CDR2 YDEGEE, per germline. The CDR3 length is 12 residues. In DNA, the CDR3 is TGTGCCAGCAGCCCTAGCACAGATACGCAGTATTTT. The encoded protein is CASSPSTDTQYF.

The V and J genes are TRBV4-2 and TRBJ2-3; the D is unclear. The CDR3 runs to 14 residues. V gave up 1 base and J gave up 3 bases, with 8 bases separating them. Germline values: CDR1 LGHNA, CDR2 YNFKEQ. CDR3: CASSQVLGTDTQYF. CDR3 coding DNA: TGTGCCAGCAGCCAAGTTTTAGGGACAGATACGCAGTATTTT.

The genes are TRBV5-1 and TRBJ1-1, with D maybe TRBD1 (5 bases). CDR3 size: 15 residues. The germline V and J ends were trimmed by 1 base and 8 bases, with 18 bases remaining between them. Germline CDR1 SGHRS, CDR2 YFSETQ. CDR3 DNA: TGCGCCAGCAGCTTGAACAGTATCTCGGGACTCGAAGCTTTCTTT. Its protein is CASSLNSISGLEAFF.

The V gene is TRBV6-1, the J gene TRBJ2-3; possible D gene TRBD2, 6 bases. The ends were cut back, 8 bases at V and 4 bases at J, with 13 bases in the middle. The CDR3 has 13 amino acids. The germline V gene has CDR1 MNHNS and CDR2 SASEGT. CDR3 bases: TGTGCCAGCCGCGGGACCCCCGCAGATACGCAGTATTTT. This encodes CASRGTPADTQYF.

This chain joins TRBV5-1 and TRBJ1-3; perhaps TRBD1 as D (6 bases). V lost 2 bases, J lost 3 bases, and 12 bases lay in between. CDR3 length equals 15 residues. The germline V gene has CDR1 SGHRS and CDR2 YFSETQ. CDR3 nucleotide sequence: TGCGCCAGCAGCTTAACAGGGATCTTTGGAAACACCATATATTTT. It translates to CASSLTGIFGNTIYF.

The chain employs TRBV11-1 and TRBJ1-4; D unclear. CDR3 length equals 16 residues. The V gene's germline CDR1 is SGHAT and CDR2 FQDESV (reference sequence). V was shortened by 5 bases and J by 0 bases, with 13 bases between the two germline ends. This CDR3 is CASSPRRVTTNEKLFF. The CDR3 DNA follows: TGTGCCAGCAGCCCTCGGCGGGTGACAACTAATGAAAAACTGTTTTTT.

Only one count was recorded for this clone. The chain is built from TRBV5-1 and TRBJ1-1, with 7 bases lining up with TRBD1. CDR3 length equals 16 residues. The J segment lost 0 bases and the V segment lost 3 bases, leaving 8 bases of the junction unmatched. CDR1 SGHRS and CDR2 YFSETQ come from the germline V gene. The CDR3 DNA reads TGCGCCAGCAGCTCAAGGGACAGCTATTTGAACACTGAAGCTTTCTTT. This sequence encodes CASSSRDSYLNTEAFF. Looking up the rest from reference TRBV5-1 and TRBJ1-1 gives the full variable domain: KAGVTQTPRYLIKTRGQQVTLSCSPISGHRSVSWYQQTPGQGLQFLFEYFSETQRNKGNFPGRFSGRQFSNSRSEMNVSTLELGDSALYLCASSSRDSYLNTEAFFGQGTRLTVV.

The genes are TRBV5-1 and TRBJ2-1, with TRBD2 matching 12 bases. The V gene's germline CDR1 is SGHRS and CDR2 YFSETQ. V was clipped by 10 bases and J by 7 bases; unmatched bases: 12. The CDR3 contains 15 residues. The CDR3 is CASNRASGGVNEQFF. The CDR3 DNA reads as TGCGCCTCCAACCGGGCTAGCGGGGGGGTAAATGAGCAGTTCTTC. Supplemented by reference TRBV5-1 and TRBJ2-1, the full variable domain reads KAGVTQTPRYLIKTRGQQVTLSCSPISGHRSVSWYQQTPGQGLQFLFEYFSETQRNKGNFPGRFSGRQFSNSRSEMNVSTLELGDSALYLCASNRASGGVNEQFFGPGTRLTVL.

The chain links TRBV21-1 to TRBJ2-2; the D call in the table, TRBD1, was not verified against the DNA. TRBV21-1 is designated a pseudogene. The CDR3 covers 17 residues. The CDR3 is CASSSPGTGRDTGELFF. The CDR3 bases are TGTGCCAGCAGCAGTCCCGGGACAGGGAGGGACACCGGGGAGCTGTTTTTT.

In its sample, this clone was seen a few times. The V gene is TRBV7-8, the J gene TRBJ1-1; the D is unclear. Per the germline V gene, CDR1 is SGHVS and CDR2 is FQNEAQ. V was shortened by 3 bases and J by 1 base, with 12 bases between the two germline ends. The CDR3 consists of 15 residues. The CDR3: CASSFLAGSNTEAFF. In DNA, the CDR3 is TGTGCCAGCAGCTTCCTCGCAGGATCGAACACTGAAGCTTTCTTT.

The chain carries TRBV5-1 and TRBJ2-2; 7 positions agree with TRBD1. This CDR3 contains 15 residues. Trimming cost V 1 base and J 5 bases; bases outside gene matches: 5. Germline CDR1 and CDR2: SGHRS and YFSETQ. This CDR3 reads CASSLKTGVTGELFF. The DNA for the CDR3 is TGCGCCAGCAGCTTGAAAACAGGGGTTACCGGGGAGCTGTTTTTT.

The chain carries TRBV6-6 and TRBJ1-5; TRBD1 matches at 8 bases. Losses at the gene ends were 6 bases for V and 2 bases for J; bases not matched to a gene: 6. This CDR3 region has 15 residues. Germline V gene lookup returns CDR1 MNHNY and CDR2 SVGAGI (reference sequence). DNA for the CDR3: TGTGCCAGCAGGAGCTCGACAGGGGGCAATCAGCCCCAGCATTTT. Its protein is CASRSSTGGNQPQHF.

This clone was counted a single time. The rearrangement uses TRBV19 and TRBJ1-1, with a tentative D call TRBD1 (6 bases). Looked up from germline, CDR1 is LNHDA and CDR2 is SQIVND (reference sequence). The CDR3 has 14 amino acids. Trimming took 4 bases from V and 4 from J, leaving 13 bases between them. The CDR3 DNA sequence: TGTGCCAGTAGTACAGGGGTCGTGATCACTGAAGCTTTCTTT. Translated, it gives CASSTGVVITEAFF.

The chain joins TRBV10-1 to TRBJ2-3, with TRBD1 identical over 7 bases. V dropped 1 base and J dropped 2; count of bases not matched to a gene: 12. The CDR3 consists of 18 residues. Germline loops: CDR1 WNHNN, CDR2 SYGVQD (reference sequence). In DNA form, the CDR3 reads TGCGCCAGCAGTGAGTTTTCGACAGGGAAGATCGACACAGATACGCAGTATTTT. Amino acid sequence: CASSEFSTGKIDTDTQYF.

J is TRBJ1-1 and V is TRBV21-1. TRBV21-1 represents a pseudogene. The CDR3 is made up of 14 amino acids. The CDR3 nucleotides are TGTGCCAGCAGCAAAGCAGGAAAGAACACTGAAGCTTTCTTT. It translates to CASSKAGKNTEAFF.

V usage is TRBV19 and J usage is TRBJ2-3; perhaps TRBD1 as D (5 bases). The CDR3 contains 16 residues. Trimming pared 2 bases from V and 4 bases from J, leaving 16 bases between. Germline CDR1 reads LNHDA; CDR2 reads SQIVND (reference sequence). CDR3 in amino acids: CASSIQAGMEPDTQYF. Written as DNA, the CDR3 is TGTGCCAGTAGTATACAAGCAGGGATGGAGCCAGATACGCAGTATTTT.

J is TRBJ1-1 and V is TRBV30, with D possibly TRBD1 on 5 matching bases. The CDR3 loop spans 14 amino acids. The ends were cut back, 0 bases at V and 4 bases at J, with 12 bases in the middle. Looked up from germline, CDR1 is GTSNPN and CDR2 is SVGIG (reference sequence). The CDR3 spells CAWSVYGGSTEAFF. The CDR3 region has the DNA TGTGCCTGGAGTGTATACGGGGGTAGCACTGAAGCTTTCTTT.

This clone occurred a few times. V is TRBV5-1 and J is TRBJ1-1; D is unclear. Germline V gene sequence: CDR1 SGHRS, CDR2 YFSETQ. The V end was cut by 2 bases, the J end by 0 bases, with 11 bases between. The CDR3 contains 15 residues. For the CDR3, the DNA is TGCGCCAGCAGCTTCAGTTTCGGACTGAACACTGAAGCTTTCTTT. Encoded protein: CASSFSFGLNTEAFF.

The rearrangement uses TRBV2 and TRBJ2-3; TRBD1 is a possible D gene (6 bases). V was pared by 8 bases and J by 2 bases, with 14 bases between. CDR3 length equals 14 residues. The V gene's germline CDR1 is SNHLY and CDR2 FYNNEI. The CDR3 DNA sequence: TGTGCCAGCTTCCGAGGACAGACCACAGATACGCAGTATTTT. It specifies CASFRGQTTDTQYF. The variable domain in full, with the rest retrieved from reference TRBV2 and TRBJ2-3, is EPEVTQTPSHQVTQMGQEVILRCVPISNHLYFYWYRQILGQKVEFLVSFYNNEISEKSEIFDDQFSVERPDGSNFTLKIRSTKLEDSAMYFCASFRGQTTDTQYFGPGTRLTVL.

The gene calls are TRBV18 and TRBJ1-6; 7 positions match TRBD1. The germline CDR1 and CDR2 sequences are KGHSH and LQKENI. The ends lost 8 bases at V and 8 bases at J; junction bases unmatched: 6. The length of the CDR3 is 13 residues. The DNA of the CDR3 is TGTGCCAGCCAGGGGGGGGTGGATTCACCCCTCCACTTT. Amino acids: CASQGGVDSPLHF.

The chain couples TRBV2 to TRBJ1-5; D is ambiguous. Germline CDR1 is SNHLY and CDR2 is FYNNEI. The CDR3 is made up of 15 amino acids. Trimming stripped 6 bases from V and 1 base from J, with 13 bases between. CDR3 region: CASSVRALSNQPQHF. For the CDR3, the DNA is TGTGCCAGCAGCGTTAGGGCACTAAGCAATCAGCCCCAGCATTTT.

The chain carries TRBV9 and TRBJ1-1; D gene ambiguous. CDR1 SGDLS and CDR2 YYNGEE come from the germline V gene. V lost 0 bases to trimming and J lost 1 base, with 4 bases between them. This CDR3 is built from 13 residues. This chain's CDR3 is CASSVDRNTEAFF. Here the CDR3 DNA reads TGTGCCAGCAGCGTAGACAGGAACACTGAAGCTTTCTTT.

The CDR3 spells CASSPRPENTIYF. The CDR3 DNA follows: TGCGCCAGCAGCCCGCGGCCGGAAAACACCATATATTTT. This rearrangement joins TRBV5-1 to TRBJ1-3, with no clear D. Germline CDR1 reads SGHRS; CDR2 reads YFSETQ. V lost 4 bases, J lost 6 bases, and 11 bases lay in between. The CDR3 extends over 13 amino acids.

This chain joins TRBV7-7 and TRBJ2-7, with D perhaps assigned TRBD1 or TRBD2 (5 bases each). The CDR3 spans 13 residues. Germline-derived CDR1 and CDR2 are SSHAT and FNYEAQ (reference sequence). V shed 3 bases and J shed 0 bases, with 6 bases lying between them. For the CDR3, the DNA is TGTGCCAGCAGCTTGGGACCCTCCTACGAGCAGTACGTC. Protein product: CASSLGPSYEQYV.

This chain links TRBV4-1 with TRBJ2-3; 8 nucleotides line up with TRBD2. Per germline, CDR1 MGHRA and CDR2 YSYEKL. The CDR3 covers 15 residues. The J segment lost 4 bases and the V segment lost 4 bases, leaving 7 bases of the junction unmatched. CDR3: CASSPQGRGADTQYF. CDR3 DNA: TGCGCCAGCAGCCCCCAGGGGCGGGGGGCAGATACGCAGTATTTT.

CDR3 DNA: TGTGCCAGTTACTTTGGTGGAACTGAAGCTTTCTTT. It encodes CASYFGGTEAFF. This chain joins TRBV6-1 and TRBJ1-1; D is uncertain. CDR1 and CDR2 (germline): MNHNS, SASEGT. V lost 9 bases and J 5 bases, leaving 13 bases between the germline ends. The CDR3 is 12 residues long.

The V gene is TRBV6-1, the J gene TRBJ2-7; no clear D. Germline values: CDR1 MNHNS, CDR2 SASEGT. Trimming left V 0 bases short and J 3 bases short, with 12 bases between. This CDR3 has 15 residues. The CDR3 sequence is CASSEAPFGFYEQYV. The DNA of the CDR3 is TGTGCCAGCAGTGAAGCGCCGTTCGGATTCTACGAGCAGTACGTC.

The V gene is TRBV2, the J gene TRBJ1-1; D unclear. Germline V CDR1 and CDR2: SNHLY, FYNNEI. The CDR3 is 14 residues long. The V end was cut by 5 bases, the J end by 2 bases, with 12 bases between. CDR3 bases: TGTGCCAGCAGTTTGGACGGACCCAACACTGAAGCTTTCTTT. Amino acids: CASSLDGPNTEAFF.

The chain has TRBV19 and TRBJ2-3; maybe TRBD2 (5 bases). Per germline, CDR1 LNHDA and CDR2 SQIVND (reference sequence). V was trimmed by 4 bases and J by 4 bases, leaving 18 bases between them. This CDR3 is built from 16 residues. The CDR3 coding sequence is TGTGCCAGTAGTACCCCCACGGGGAAAACTCCAGATACGCAGTATTTT. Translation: CASSTPTGKTPDTQYF.